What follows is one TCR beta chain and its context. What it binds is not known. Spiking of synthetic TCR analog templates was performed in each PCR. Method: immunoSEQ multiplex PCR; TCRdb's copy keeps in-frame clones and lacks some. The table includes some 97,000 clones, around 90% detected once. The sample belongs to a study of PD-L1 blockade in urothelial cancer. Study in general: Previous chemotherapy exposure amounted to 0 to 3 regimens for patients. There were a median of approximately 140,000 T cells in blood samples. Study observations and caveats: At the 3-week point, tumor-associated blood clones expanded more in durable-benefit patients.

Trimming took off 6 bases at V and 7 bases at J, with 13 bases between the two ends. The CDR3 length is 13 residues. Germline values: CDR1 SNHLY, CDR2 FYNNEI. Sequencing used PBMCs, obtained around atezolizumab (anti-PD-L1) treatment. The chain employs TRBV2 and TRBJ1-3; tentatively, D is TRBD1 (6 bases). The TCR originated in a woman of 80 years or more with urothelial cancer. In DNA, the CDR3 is TGTGCCAGCAGAGGGGATCAGGGGAACACCATATATTTT. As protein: CASRGDQGNTIYF.